This T cell receptor (beta chain) was profiled in a study of T cells in Graves' hyperthyroidism and ophthalmopathy (dated by TCRdb to the late 2010s). Broadly, across the study: Peripheral blood samples were taken at initial diagnosis, before any treatment was given. Following sampling, methimazole starting at 30 mg daily was given to hyperthyroidism patients, and high-dose intravenous methylprednisolone was given to ophthalmopathy patients. TCR V-J signatures able to tell the groups apart were searched for in a discovery cohort of 90 to 100 patients, of whom over 40 had Graves' ophthalmopathy and about 60 had stable Graves' hyperthyroidism. The paper describes TCR Vbeta CDR3 sequencing of some 130 peripheral blood samples, made up of under 50 ophthalmopathy patients, around 73 hyperthyroidism patients and 17 progressor patients. In addition, the study compared T-cell repertoires in thyroid tissue and in blood from five or six Graves' hyperthyroidism patients. Prospective prediction of ophthalmopathy was tested in an independent validation cohort consisting of under 20 hyperthyroidism patients and 15 or so patients who later progressed to ophthalmopathy. For training and testing, the 100 patients in the discovery cohort were randomly divided in a 7:3 ratio. Study-wide conclusions, independent of this receptor: Most expanded thyroid clonotypes (frequency above 0.001) were also detected in blood, a finding suggesting that blood repertoires may reflect thyroid immune responses. During validation, the model predicted progression to ophthalmopathy a median of approximately 6 months ahead of onset, with approximately 71% sensitivity and 72% to 80% specificity. A 13 V-J signature model separated ophthalmopathy from stable hyperthyroidism, with over 85% sensitivity and 81% to 83% specificity in cross-validation and 80%/75% in testing. Sample size was not statistically predetermined, and investigators were not blinded to group allocation.

The TCR beta CDR3 regions were amplified from the RNA transcripts. For the first round of RT-PCR on the TCR CDR3, the HTBI primer set was used together with the Qiagen OneStep RT-PCR kit. A second multiplex PCR round built the libraries, followed by size selection and purification. Libraries were sequenced paired-end with 100 bp reads on an Illumina HiSeq2000. Per the authors' processing: Raw data were processed with SOAPnuke, discarding reads with adapters, uncalled bases, mean Phred below 15, or no exact constant-primer or identifier match. High-quality paired reads were merged with COPE v1.2.5, and unique nucleotide sequences were defined as clonotypes. MiTCR v1.1 was used to align the clonotypes against IMGT TRBV, TRBD and TRBJ reference segments. The analysis included only V-J combinations with a frequency above 0.0001, which together covered roughly 99% of the repertoires. The TCS score was defined as F50 (clonal expansion) divided by E x V (chaos), with BLOSUM62-based TCRdist calculated between CDR3 peptides within each V-J. Welch's t-statistics and random forest reduced around 520 V-J features to 10 to 15, which were used in a naive Bayes classifier (R e1071). Through fastp at Q25 and MiXCR, TCRdb rebuilt clones from the public reads, retaining in-frame beta chains. A single entry per CDR3 protein holds the most common genes and DNA from its merged rows. TCRdb's processing, not the study's, gives the V and J calls here. In all, the sample holds about 720,000 distinct CDR3 sequences, and 15% to 20% of those were seen once. The top ten constitute around 8.1% of the sample.

A patient counted as having stable Graves' hyperthyroidism if no progression to ophthalmopathy occurred over 18 months of follow-up. The hyperthyroidism patients were between 18 and 65 years old and newly diagnosed, with a disease duration of less than 2 months. Exclusion was applied to patients with uncontrolled infections, other autoimmune diseases, pregnancy or lactation. Diagnoses relied on clinical symptoms, serum thyroxine and TRAb, thyroid ultrasound and orbital computed tomography. Ficoll-Paque density gradient centrifugation was used to isolate PBMCs from about 9.4 ml of fresh peripheral blood. Trizol reagent was used to extract total RNA, and RNA quality was then checked on an Agilent 2100 Bioanalyzer. Its CDR3 holds 14 amino acids, cysteine through phenylalanine. Only CDR3 DNA remains: 42 bases, in frame from the first base. V trim: 3 bases; J trim: 5 bases; unmatched bases: 7. Looking up the germline V gene yields CDR1 MDHEN and CDR2 SYDVKM.

This clonotype was picked up many times. Its cognate antigen has yet to be identified. Per-base quality was not reported, and no clone a single base away is much larger than it. This clonotype originated in a man between 18 and 29 years old with Graves' hyperthyroidism. The chain is encoded by TRBV28 joined to TRBJ2-7; 7 bases in between match TRBD2. Sequenced: blood. Read as DNA, the sequence is TGTGCCAGCAGTTTGCCCAACCGGGAGGACGAGCAGTACTTC. Translated, it gives CASSLPNREDEQYF. This CDR3, with the reference TRBV28 and TRBJ2-7 proteins standing in past its ends, gives the full variable domain DVKVTQSSRYLVKRTGEKVFLECVQDMDHENMFWYRQDPGLGLRLIYFSYDVKMKEKGDIPEGYSVSREKKERFSLILESASTNQTSMYLCASSLPNREDEQYFGPGTRLTVT.